Here is one T cell receptor (beta chain) with its context. Its antigen is unknown. Findings of the study overall: Tumor Treg TCRs overlapped most with tumor naive CD4+ cells. Tumor memory CD4+ T cell TCR gene usage was found to cluster with blood and lymph node memory CD4+ cells and with lymph node naive CD4+ cells. Whole repertoires were not studied in the larger cohort, only one V-J beta rearrangement.

Constant-region reverse primers amplified full-length variable regions, followed by semi-nested Nested Universal Primer A PCR. Each CDR3 protein gets one entry after TCRdb re-called the 5' RACE reads with MiXCR. This sample carries nearly 5,500 distinct CDR3 sequences, 45% to 60% of them seen once, and the ten largest clones take 3% to 4%. V lost 3 bases, J lost 5 bases, and 12 bases stayed unmatched. The CDR3 contains 17 residues. Per germline, CDR1 SGHTA and CDR2 FQGNSA. Input material: memory CD4+ T cells sorted from blood. Subset described: memory CD4+ T cells, CD4+CD45RO+CD25-. This receptor was identified in a female donor with breast cancer. The J gene is TRBJ2-2, the V gene TRBV7-2; 7 nucleotides align to TRBD2. CDR3 coding DNA: TGTGCCAGCAGCTTCTCAAGACTAGCCGAGTTGACCGGGGAGCTGTTTTTT. The encoded protein is CASSFSRLAELTGELFF.